This T cell receptor (beta chain) comes out of a study of patients and donors after allogeneic stem cell transplantation. TCRdb fed the RT-PCR reads into MiXCR, producing one record per CDR3 protein. The data contain hundreds of thousands of distinct CDR3 sequences, approximately 16% of them singletons. The CDR3 totals 14 residues. The V gene's germline CDR1 is SGHDN and CDR2 FVKESK. The ends were cut back, 1 base at V and 1 base at J, with 7 bases in the middle. This TCR was recovered from a human donor who was either an allogeneic HSCT recipient or a stem cell or donor lymphocyte infusion donor (not recorded which). It is not recorded whose cells these are; they may come from a transplant donor. The sample comprised blood, either unsorted or a sorted T cell fraction (not recorded which). The chain recombines TRBV14 with TRBJ1-1; no definite D call. The CDR3 region is CASSQADPNTEAFF. The CDR3 region has the DNA TGTGCCAGCAGCCAAGCGGACCCGAACACTGAAGCTTTCTTT.